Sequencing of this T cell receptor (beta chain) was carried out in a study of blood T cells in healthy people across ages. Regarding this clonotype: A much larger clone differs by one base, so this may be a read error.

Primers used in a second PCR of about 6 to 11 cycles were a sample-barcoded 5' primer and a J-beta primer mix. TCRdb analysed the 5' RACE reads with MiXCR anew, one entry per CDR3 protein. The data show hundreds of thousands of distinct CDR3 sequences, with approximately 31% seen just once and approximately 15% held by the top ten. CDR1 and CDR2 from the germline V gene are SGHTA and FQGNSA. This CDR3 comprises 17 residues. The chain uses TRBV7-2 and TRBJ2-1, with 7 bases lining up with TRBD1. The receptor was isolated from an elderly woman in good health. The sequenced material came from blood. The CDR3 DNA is TGTGCCAGCAGCTCGGAGGCAGGGGGACCTGCTGACAATGGGCAGTTCTTC. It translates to CASSSEAGGPADNGQFF.